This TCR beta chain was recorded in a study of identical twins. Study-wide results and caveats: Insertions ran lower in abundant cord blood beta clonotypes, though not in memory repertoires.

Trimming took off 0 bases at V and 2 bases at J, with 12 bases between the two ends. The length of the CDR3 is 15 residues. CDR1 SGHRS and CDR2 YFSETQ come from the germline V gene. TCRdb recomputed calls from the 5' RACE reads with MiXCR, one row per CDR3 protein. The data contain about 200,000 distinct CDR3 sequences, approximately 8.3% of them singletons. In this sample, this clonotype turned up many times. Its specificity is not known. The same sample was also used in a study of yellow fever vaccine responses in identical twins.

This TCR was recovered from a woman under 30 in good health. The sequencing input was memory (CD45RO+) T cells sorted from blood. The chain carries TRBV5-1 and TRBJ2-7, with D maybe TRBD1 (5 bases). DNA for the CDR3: TGCGCCAGCAGCTTGGGACAGAGTATTACCTACGAGCAGTACTTC. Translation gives CASSLGQSITYEQYF.